One and the same sample provided the 29 T cell receptor beta chains below, sequenced in a study of T cells in Graves' hyperthyroidism and ophthalmopathy. Regions amplified from RNA transcripts were the TCR beta CDR3 regions. HTBI primers were used for first-round RT-PCR of the TCR CDR3. TCRdb independently ran MiXCR on the multiplex PCR reads; one entry per CDR3 protein. The data show 750,000 to 900,000 distinct CDR3 sequences, over 35% seen once. The sequencing input was blood. The receptors come from a man younger than 30 with Graves' hyperthyroidism.

This chain uses TRBV10-3 with TRBJ2-6, with D uncertain. Germline V gene lookup returns CDR1 ENHRY and CDR2 SYGVKD. Trimming removed 4 bases at V and 4 bases at J, with 5 bases between. The CDR3 is made up of 13 amino acids. Here the CDR3 DNA reads TGTGCCATCAGTGGGGAAGGGGCCAACGTCCTGACTTTC. Amino acids: CAISGEGANVLTF.

This chain connects TRBV5-1 to TRBJ1-1, with 7 bases aligning to TRBD1. Trimming cost V 4 bases and J 6 bases; bases outside gene matches: 12. The CDR3 totals 15 residues. Germline V gives CDR1 SGHRS, CDR2 YFSETQ. CDR3 nucleotides: TGCGCCAGCAGCACCTTACAGAGAGGGGGCGCTGAAGCTTTCTTT. It is translated as CASSTLQRGGAEAFF.

V gene TRBV7-3 combines with J gene TRBJ2-5, with D perhaps being TRBD1 or TRBD2 (5 bases each). V shed 6 bases and J shed 4 bases, with 12 bases lying between them. The CDR3 extends over 13 amino acids. The germline V gene has CDR1 SGHTA and CDR2 FQGTGA. Here the CDR3 reads CASRPQAGETQYF. In DNA, the CDR3 is TGTGCCAGCAGGCCACAGGCGGGAGAGACCCAGTACTTC.

About this clonotype itself: This may come from a read error, since a much larger clone is one base off. The rearrangement links TRBV5-5 to TRBJ1-2; D gene uncertain. Germline V CDR1 and CDR2: SGHKS, YYEKEE (reference sequence). The CDR3 contains 12 residues. The CDR3 DNA reads as TGTGTCAGCAGCTTGGTGGTCGGGGGCTACACCTTC. Encoded protein: CVSSLVVGGYTF.

This chain uses TRBV7-2 with TRBJ2-3; no firm D call. Trimming took off 5 bases at V and 4 bases at J, with 13 bases between the two ends. The germline gives CDR1 SGHTA, CDR2 FQGNSA. This CDR3 is built from 14 residues. This chain's CDR3 is CASSARTGPDTQYF. The CDR3 region has the DNA TGTGCCAGCAGCGCCCGGACGGGTCCAGATACGCAGTATTTT. Supplemented by reference TRBV7-2 and TRBJ2-3, the full variable domain reads GAGVSQSPSNKVTEKGKDVELRCDPISGHTALYWYRQSLGQGLEFLIYFQGNSAPDKSGLPSDRFSAERTGGSVSTLTIQRTQQEDSAVYLCASSARTGPDTQYFGPGTRLTVL.

In this sample, this clonotype turned up once. A single base separates this from a much larger clone, so it may be a read error. CDR3 nucleotide sequence: TGTGCCAGCAGCTTAGGGACAGGGGTCCAAGAGACCCGGTACTTC. It codes for CASSLGTGVQETRYF. V is TRBV11-3 and J is TRBJ2-5; TRBD1 matches 9 bases. This CDR3 comprises 15 residues. Germline CDR1 and CDR2: SGHNT and YENEEA.

The rearrangement joins TRBV25-1 to TRBJ2-5; 9 positions match TRBD1. In germline, CDR1 is MGHDK, CDR2 SYGVNS. V lost 0 bases to trimming and J lost 2 bases; unmatched junction nucleotides: 4. The CDR3 sequence is 16 residues long. The DNA for the CDR3 is TGTGCCAGCAGTGAATATCGGACAGGGGTACAAGAGACCCAGTACTTC. This sequence encodes CASSEYRTGVQETQYF.

V gene TRBV30 combines with J gene TRBJ2-2; 7 bases match TRBD1. Germline trimming cut 2 bases from V and 1 base from J; bases unmatched to any gene: 1. The CDR3 runs 14 residues. Germline V CDR1 and CDR2: GTSNPN, SVGIG (reference sequence). The CDR3 bases are TGTGCCTGGAGTAGGACAGGGAACACCGGGGAGCTGTTTTTT. This encodes CAWSRTGNTGELFF.

Comment on this clonotype: Since the CDR3 does not end with the conserved phenylalanine or tryptophan, this likely comes from a read error. It is unclear where the CDR3 begins or ends on the DNA, so no DNA is shown, and the CDR3 is as TCRdb lists it. The chain links TRBV20-1 to TRBJ1-2. Germline CDR1 is DFQATT and CDR2 is SNEGSKA (reference sequence). Ends included, the CDR3 has 8 residues. CDR3 amino acids: CSARGPAG.

The chain is built from TRBV27 and TRBJ2-7, with a possible D match to TRBD2 (5 bases). V was trimmed by 5 bases and J by 6 bases, leaving 14 bases between them. The V gene's germline CDR1 is MNHEY and CDR2 SMNVEV (reference sequence). This CDR3 has 13 residues. This CDR3 reads CASSDTVASEQYF. The CDR3 DNA sequence: TGTGCCAGCAGTGACACCGTAGCGAGCGAGCAGTACTTC.

This sequence joins TRBV5-6 and TRBJ2-7; 11 bases line up with TRBD2. The J segment lost 0 bases and the V segment lost 3 bases, leaving 5 bases of the junction unmatched. Germline V lookup: CDR1 SGHDT, CDR2 YYEEEE. The CDR3 has 16 amino acids. The DNA of the CDR3 is TGTGCCAGCAGCTCGAGGACTAGCGGGCCCTCCTACGAGCAGTACTTC. Encoded protein: CASSSRTSGPSYEQYF.

In its sample, this clonotype was seen many times. This chain joins TRBV10-3 and TRBJ2-5; 8 positions agree with TRBD1. CDR3 length: 13 residues. CDR1 ENHRY and CDR2 SYGVKD come from the germline V gene. Trimming cost V 5 bases and J 4 bases; bases outside gene matches: 3. The CDR3 sequence is CAISIQGGETQYF. Written as DNA, the CDR3 is TGTGCCATCAGTATACAGGGGGGAGAGACCCAGTACTTC.

This clonotype was seen a few times. The rearrangement uses TRBV6-5 and TRBJ2-2, with D perhaps given as TRBD1 or TRBD2 (5 bases each). There are 15 residues in the CDR3. The germline gives CDR1 MNHEY, CDR2 SVGAGI. Deletions cut 2 bases from V and 5 bases from J, with 12 bases between. In DNA form, the CDR3 reads TGTGCCAGCAGTTACACGGGACCTGGGACCGGGGAGCTGTTTTTT. This codes for CASSYTGPGTGELFF.

CDR3 amino acids: CATGTESSYEQYF. The CDR3 nucleotides are TGTGCCACCGGGACAGAAAGCTCCTACGAGCAGTACTTC. The rearrangement joins TRBV10-3 to TRBJ2-7, with 7 bases identical to TRBD1. Germline V gene lookup returns CDR1 ENHRY and CDR2 SYGVKD. The V segment lost 10 bases and the J segment 0 bases; nucleotides outside the gene matches: 6. This CDR3 is 13 amino acids long.

This clonotype was seen repeatedly, ten times or more. The chain employs TRBV29-1 and TRBJ1-5; TRBD1 is a possible D gene (6 bases). This CDR3 region has 13 residues. Looked up from germline, CDR1 is SQVTM and CDR2 is ANQGSEA. Trimming shortened V by 6 bases and J by 7 bases, and 16 bases separated the two germline ends. DNA of the CDR3: TGCAGCGTAGAAACAGGGTTTAGGCAGCCCCAGCATTTT. Translation gives CSVETGFRQPQHF. The full variable domain, with the rest looked up from reference TRBV29-1 and TRBJ1-5, is SAVISQKPSRDICQRGTSLTIQCQVDSQVTMMFWYRQQPGQSLTLIATANQGSEATYESGFVIDKFPISRPNLTFSTLTVSNMSPEDSSIYLCSVETGFRQPQHFGDGTRLSIL.

With respect to this clonotype: A much larger clone differs by one base, so this may be a read error. This chain uses TRBV2 with TRBJ2-7; TRBD1 aligns across 11 bases. The CDR3 is 15 amino acids. Germline V gene data show CDR1 as SNHLY and CDR2 as FYNNEI. DNA for the CDR3: TGTGCCTGCAGGCTAAACCGGGACAGGGGGGACGAGCAGTACTTC. It yields the protein CACRLNRDRGDEQYF.

This clonotype was counted between two and nine times. This rearrangement joins TRBV2 to TRBJ1-4; D is uncertain. The V gene's germline CDR1 is SNHLY and CDR2 FYNNEI. V gave up 6 bases and J gave up 4 bases, with 12 bases separating them. The CDR3 is made up of 14 amino acids. The CDR3, as DNA: TGTGCCAGCAGCCTAATGGGAAATAATGAAAAACTGTTTTTT. It is translated as CASSLMGNNEKLFF. The full variable domain, its missing parts supplied by reference TRBV2 and TRBJ1-4, is EPEVTQTPSHQVTQMGQEVILRCVPISNHLYFYWYRQILGQKVEFLVSFYNNEISEKSEIFDDQFSVERPDGSNFTLKIRSTKLEDSAMYFCASSLMGNNEKLFFGSGTQLSVL.

The V gene is TRBV29-1, the J gene TRBJ1-1; D gene ambiguous. Trimming removed 8 bases from V and 7 bases from J, with 14 bases in between. The V gene's germline CDR1 is SQVTM and CDR2 ANQGSEA. CDR3 length: 11 residues. CDR3 DNA: TGCAGCTTGGCTCAGGATAGTGAAGCTTTCTTT. Translating it yields CSLAQDSEAFF. The whole variable domain, filled in from reference TRBV29-1 and TRBJ1-1, reads SAVISQKPSRDICQRGTSLTIQCQVDSQVTMMFWYRQQPGQSLTLIATANQGSEATYESGFVIDKFPISRPNLTFSTLTVSNMSPEDSSIYLCSLAQDSEAFFGQGTRLTVV.

At least ten counts were recorded for this clonotype. V and J are TRBV24-1 and TRBJ1-2; 9 positions match TRBD1. J was trimmed by 3 bases and V by 6 bases; bases with no gene match: 10. The germline CDR1 and CDR2 sequences are KGHDR and SFDVKD. This CDR3 is 16 amino acids long. The CDR3 reads CATSLYRGRLDYGYTF. In DNA, the CDR3 is TGTGCCACCAGTCTCTACAGGGGGCGCTTAGACTATGGCTACACCTTC.

The chain uses TRBV2 and TRBJ2-6; D ambiguous. CDR1 and CDR2 from the germline V gene are SNHLY and FYNNEI. CDR3 length equals 15 residues. The CDR3 nucleotides are TGTGCTTGTCCAGGAACGGGTGGTGGGGCCAACGTCCTGACTTTC. Its protein product is CACPGTGGGANVLTF.

This clonotype was seen a handful of times. The rearrangement uses TRBV20-1 and TRBJ2-5; the D call may be TRBD1 or TRBD2 (5 bases each). Germline assignment: CDR1 DFQATT and CDR2 SNEGSKA (reference sequence). CDR3 length: 15 residues. Trimming shortened V by 6 bases and J by 5 bases, and 22 bases separated the two germline ends. The CDR3 DNA reads as TGCAGTGCGCCCCCCTTGGTGGACTGGGGCGAGACCCAGTACTTC. Residues: CSAPPLVDWGETQYF.

This clonotype has a count of ten or more. The chain employs TRBV15 and TRBJ1-5; TRBD1 is a possible D gene (5 bases). The V gene lost 5 bases and the J gene lost 7 bases, with 15 bases spanning the gap. Germline V lookup: CDR1 LNHNV, CDR2 YYDKDF (reference sequence). This CDR3 is 14 amino acids long. DNA of the CDR3: TGTGCCACCAGCCAAGAAGGGGTGGTCCAGCCCCAGCATTTT. Protein: CATSQEGVVQPQHF. The full variable domain, with the rest looked up from reference TRBV15 and TRBJ1-5, is DAMVIQNPRYQVTQFGKPVTLSCSQTLNHNVMYWYQQKSSQAPKLLFHYYDKDFNNEADTPDNFQSRRPNTSFCFLDIRSPGLGDTAMYLCATSQEGVVQPQHFGDGTRLSIL.

Notes on this clonotype: A much larger clone differs from this one at a single base, so this may be a read error. J is TRBJ1-5 and V is TRBV7-2, with D hard to call. The CDR3 sequence is 15 residues long. V was pared by 4 bases and J by 5 bases, with 15 bases between. CDR1 and CDR2 (germline): SGHTA, FQGNSA. CDR3 amino acids: CASSSRYGPDQPQHF. CDR3 nucleotides: TGTGCCAGCAGCTCCCGGTACGGTCCCGATCAGCCCCAGCATTTT.

This clonotype showed up many times. The rearrangement links TRBV10-3 to TRBJ1-5; D is possibly TRBD1 (6 bases). The V end lost 2 bases, the J end lost 7 bases, and 6 bases lay between the germline ends. CDR1 and CDR2 (germline): ENHRY, SYGVKD. The CDR3 covers 12 residues. CDR3 sequence (DNA): TGTGCCATCAGTGAGGGGGGCCAGCCCCAGCATTTT. It specifies CAISEGGQPQHF.

Only a few counts were recorded for this clonotype. The gene calls are TRBV6-5 and TRBJ1-5; maybe TRBD1 (5 bases). V lost 2 bases and J lost 1, with 9 bases in between. CDR3 length: 15 amino acids. Germline lookup yields CDR1 MNHEY and CDR2 SVGAGI. The CDR3 sequence: CASSYNRDSNQPQHF. CDR3 DNA sequence: TGTGCCAGCAGTTACAATCGGGACAGCAATCAGCCCCAGCATTTT.

This clonotype was found many times. The junction does not match germline at one end; this may be a read error. The V gene is TRBV7-7, the J gene TRBJ2-5; 11 bases agree with TRBD2. Germline lookup yields CDR1 SSHAT and CDR2 FNYEAQ (reference sequence). The CDR3 runs 15 residues. Here the CDR3 reads CASSPGTSGRETQYF. CDR3 nucleotides: TGTGCTAGCAGCCCAGGAACTAGCGGGAGAGAGACCCAGTACTTC.

This clonotype has a count of ten or more. The chain carries TRBV15 and TRBJ1-5; D is uncertain. This CDR3 is 17 amino acids long. Per the germline V gene, CDR1 is LNHNV and CDR2 is YYDKDF (reference sequence). V was shortened by 0 bases and J by 0 bases, with 12 bases between the two germline ends. CDR3 amino acids: CATSREVNGISNQPQHF. The CDR3 coding sequence is TGTGCCACCAGCAGAGAGGTTAATGGGATTAGCAATCAGCCCCAGCATTTT.

The genes are TRBV10-3 and TRBJ2-7; perhaps TRBD2 as D (5 bases). CDR3 size: 13 residues. The germline gives CDR1 ENHRY, CDR2 SYGVKD. The V and J ends lost 7 bases and 2 bases respectively, with 12 bases between them. This CDR3 reads CAINPGDTYEQYF. The CDR3 coding sequence is TGTGCCATCAATCCCGGGGATACCTACGAGCAGTACTTC.

The V gene is TRBV19, the J gene TRBJ2-7; 7 bases are shared with TRBD2. The CDR3 spans 13 residues. Germline V gene data show CDR1 as LNHDA and CDR2 as SQIVND (reference sequence). CDR3 loop: CARVIGRIYEQYF. CDR3 DNA: TGTGCTAGAGTTATCGGGAGGATCTACGAGCAGTACTTC.